This record looks at one T cell receptor beta chain sequence and its context. Its antigen remains unidentified. The junction departs from germline at one end; a sequencing error may be responsible. This specimen includes other DNA sequences encoding the same CDR3. The cohort consisted of approximately 670 healthy bone marrow donors. At the time of sampling, every cohort member was nominally healthy, though immune exposures that went unrecorded were likely present. The donor was CMV seropositive and was included in the group of 250 to 300 seropositive cohort members. A peripheral blood sample was provided by each donor, and peripheral blood mononuclear cells were used for TCR beta sequencing. Genomic DNA was extracted from the blood cell samples with the Qiagen DNeasy Blood Extraction Kit. Libraries were constructed by the immunoSEQ multiplex PCR assay. For the multiplex PCR, a mixture combining 60 forward primers for TCR Vbeta segments and 13 reverse primers for TCR Jbeta segments was used. The CDR3 region of rearranged TCR beta genes was amplified from genomic DNA with a multiplex PCR assay. On the Illumina HiSeq System, the amplified TCR beta libraries were sequenced as 87-base-pair reads. As for how the authors treated the data: Across the 600 to 700 repertoires, a later analysis counted tens of millions of unique TCR beta chains, roughly 11 million of which were shared by at least two donors. To remove PCR and sequencing errors, raw reads were error-corrected and collapsed into unique sequences using a nearest-neighbor algorithm that merged closely related sequences. Alignment of CDR3 sequences to IMGT reference sequences was used to assign V, D and J gene segments. For a sequence to be retained, at least a six-nucleotide match to both a V gene segment and a J gene segment was required. A rearrangement was called productive if the CDR3 had no stop codons and remained in frame with V and J, and every other rearrangement was called non-productive. CDR3 was defined by IMGT convention, running from the second conserved V-encoded cysteine to the conserved J-encoded phenylalanine. The earlier analysis of about 610 of the donors excluded sequences that lacked an unambiguous match to a single V gene segment. An earlier analysis of 450 to 650 of the donors called V segments functional above 56.7% productive rearrangements and segregating when the between-donor standard deviation exceeded 5%. A statistical classification framework was built for diagnosing cytomegalovirus status from the catalog of TCR beta chain sequences. In a later analysis, V and J genes were assigned by comparing TCR nucleotide sequences against IMGT/GENE-DB human TR gene sequences. In a later analysis, CDR3 sequences and most-parsimonious VDJ recombination scenarios were assigned using the TCRdist pipeline. A later analysis defined each TCR beta chain by its CDR3 amino acid sequence plus V-gene family, and excluded reads lacking a unique V-gene family. In a later analysis, 450 to 600 highly shared, low-generation-probability nucleotide sequences were removed to address suspected cross-contamination and a sequencing artifact. In a later analysis, a clonal expansion index was calculated for each public chain from normalized within-repertoire ranks of inferred template counts. Generation probabilities in a later analysis came from a VDJ recombination model fitted to out-of-frame rearrangements, and those results were checked against IGoR. In a later analysis, hypergeometric tests were used to score TCR-TCR, TCR-HLA and TCR-CMV co-occurrence, with a repertoire-size bias correction applied to TCR pairs. To estimate false discovery rates, a later analysis permuted the HLA or CMV assignments 20 times. In a later analysis, co-occurring TCRs were grouped using DBSCAN, with TCRdist sequence similarity added in when clustering inside HLA-allele-positive subsets. For co-occurrence clustering, repertoires with fewer than 30,000 or more than 120,000 public chains were excluded, along with roughly 5 repertoires with anomalous nucleotide sharing. Not all clones reach the TCRdb copy of this immuneACCESS table, which keeps in-frame sequences only. Checked studies attribute under half of the gap to unresolved V genes and leave the rest unexplained. D and trimming were read from the DNA, whereas the V and J calls and clone size are those reported in that table. The sample profile shows roughly 160,000 clones; about 82% of them were found once. The top ten clonotypes cover 1% of the sample.

This specimen belongs to a study of cytomegalovirus exposure and HLA in healthy donors (dated by TCRdb to about 2017). About the full investigation: According to an earlier analysis of 587 of the donors, 200 million or so T cells yielded 100 million or so unique TCR beta sequences and less than 300 Gb of sequence data. An early release covering 550 to 650 HLA-typed donors comprised roughly 300 gigabases of sequencing data and around 85 million unique TCR sequences. Of the roughly 400 genotyped donors, 80% to 90% were placed in the genetic ancestry cluster associated with self-reported Caucasian donors. The aim of the study was to test whether cataloging public T cell receptors could identify signatures of past pathogen exposure. Using immunosequencing, the study profiled T cell repertoires from approximately 700 subjects and related those repertoires to cytomegalovirus serostatus. In addition to the first cohort of 500 to 850 subjects, a separate validation cohort of approximately 110 different subjects was used. High-throughput TCR immunosequencing, statistical association of individual TCRs with disease status, and machine learning were combined to predict cytomegalovirus infection status. A later analysis re-analyzed previously published TCR beta repertoires from 500 to 700 donors and added high-resolution HLA genotyping to study TCR occurrence patterns. In the later analysis, no new phenotypic data were used to find candidate immune exposures; instead, reliance was placed on TCR beta sequences and their occurrence across donors. In an earlier analysis of more than 550 of the donors, high-throughput TCR beta sequencing was used to judge whether each TCR beta V gene segment behaved as functional or pseudogenic. Donor age, sex, ethnicity and CMV serostatus were compiled together with the repertoire data. A later genetic analysis took genome-wide SNP genotypes for about 65% of the roughly 670 donors and used that subset as a discovery cohort. All discovery cohort repertoires had been generated using a single sequencing platform. Class I and class II HLA loci were covered by the typing at four-digit resolution. The number of typed donors differed by locus: about 620-640 for A, B, C, DRB1 and DQB1; about 520 for DQA1; 606 for DPA1; and some 430 for DPB1. Four or five DR-DQ haplotypes were handled as single units for association and clustering, since linkage in the cohort was strong. Among 398 genotyped donors of the cohort, an average of around 240,000 unique TCR beta nucleotide sequences were sequenced per donor, around 20% of them non-productive. The paper's findings and limits, for the study overall: In a later analysis, HLA-associated TCR beta chains showed more clonal expansion and lower generation probabilities than non-associated chains that were equally common. Strong co-occurrence of HLA alleles, especially DR and DQ, made assigning TCR associations to individual alleles difficult. Only TCR beta chains were sequenced in this cohort, and the absence of alpha or paired-chain data limited detectable features. In a later genetic analysis, a missense DCLRE1C variant was associated with V-gene and J-gene trimming of TCR beta chains, and the association was replicated in an independent cohort. The authors suggested that the approach could potentially be extended to other disease states and immunological phenotypes. In both the original and validation cohorts, the classifier was reported to diagnose cytomegalovirus status with high specificity and sensitivity. A few of the identified cytomegalovirus-associated TCR beta chains were confirmed in vitro to be specific for cytomegalovirus antigens. In a later analysis, several top co-occurrence clusters were reported to appear linked to parvovirus B19, influenza, CMV and Epstein-Barr virus. Specific HLA alleles were associated with some 15,000 TCR beta sequences at a false discovery rate of 0.05 in a later analysis. Broadly in line with IMGT annotations, most TCR beta V segments showed up in productive rearrangements about 90% or about 30% of the time in an earlier analysis of roughly 590 of the donors. Linkage disequilibrium might explain the correlated functional status among segregating V segments, but an unknown experimental factor could not be excluded. A cluster of highly shared sequence variants was judged likely to represent a technical artifact of the sequencing pipeline. Immune exposure information for the cohort was limited to CMV serostatus. Because HLA typing was unavailable for some donors at each locus, only the typed subset was used in association tests. The earlier analysis of a few hundred of the donors excluded 15 to 20 rarely observed V segments, including chromosome 9 orphons, because counts were too low. In a later analysis, most CMV-associated TCR beta chains were found to appear HLA-restricted, with HLA associations seemingly driven largely by CMV exposure. A further reported finding was that TCR beta sequences accurately predicted the HLA-A and HLA-B alleles for most subjects in the first cohort. Presence/absence analyses assumed roughly uniform sequencing depth across donors, an assumption that may not hold. In a later analysis, the rate of TCR association differed among HLA loci, with DRB1 alleles having the most associated TCRs and HLA-C alleles having the fewest. In the study, 150 to 200 TCR beta chains were listed as associated with cytomegalovirus. Most TCR sequences were seen in very few donors, while some public TCRs were found in many individuals. A later genetic analysis reported fewer N-insertions in productive TCRs among donors in an Asian-associated ancestry cluster than the roughly 690-donor mean.

This TCR was recovered from a woman aged 50 to 65 in good health and CMV-seropositive. Sequencing was carried out using PBMCs.

The DNA is as follows: TGCGCCAGCAGCGAGGGACTAGGTGGGGAGACCCAGTACTTC. The resulting protein is CASSEGLGGETQYF. The rearranged chain carries TRBV5-4 and TRBJ2-5, and 8 junction bases match TRBD2. Its CDR3 holds 14 amino acids, cysteine through phenylalanine. Of all the DNA, just the CDR3 is kept, 42 bases in frame from base 1. CDR1 is given as SGHNT and CDR2 as YYREEE, both from the germline V gene (reference sequence).